Following are 26 T cell receptor beta chains from one sample sequenced in a study of T cells in Graves' hyperthyroidism and ophthalmopathy (dated by TCRdb to the late 2010s). Libraries were prepared through multiplex PCR. The instrument was an Illumina HiSeq 2000. The TCR beta CDR3 regions were amplified from RNA transcripts. The TCR CDR3 was subjected to a first round of RT-PCR using the HTBI primer set and the Qiagen OneStep RT-PCR kit. The public reads were run again by TCRdb, first through fastp at Q25 and then through MiXCR, and only productive beta chains were kept. Identical CDR3 proteins give one entry, which carries the most common genes and DNA. This sample holds 350,000 to 400,000 distinct CDR3 sequences; 14% to 15% were observed only once. The ten largest clones take up about 33% of the sample. The sequenced sample consisted of blood. These TCRs come from a woman in her 30s with Graves' hyperthyroidism.

At least ten counts were recorded for this clonotype. This sequence joins TRBV11-2 and TRBJ2-5, with 10 bases that match TRBD1. Germline CDR1 SGHAT, CDR2 FQNNGV. CDR3 length equals 15 residues. V lost 2 bases, J lost 4 bases, and 4 bases stayed unmatched. CDR3 sequence reads: CASSLIRTGGETQYF. DNA of the CDR3: TGTGCCAGCAGCTTAATTAGGACAGGGGGAGAGACCCAGTACTTC.

This chain connects TRBV20-1 to TRBJ2-3; 9 bases match TRBD2. The trim removed 3 bases at V and 6 bases at J, leaving 1 base unmatched. The V gene's germline CDR1 is DFQATT and CDR2 SNEGSKA (reference sequence). The CDR3 is 12 amino acids. Here the CDR3 DNA reads TGCAGTGCTAGGCGGGGGGGGGATACGCAGTATTTT. It is translated as CSARRGGDTQYF.

This clonotype was recorded at least ten times. The rearrangement uses TRBV12-3 or TRBV12-4 and TRBJ2-1; no clear D gene. The germline V and J ends were trimmed by 6 bases and 9 bases, with 12 bases remaining between them. CDR3 size: 12 residues. CDR3 coding DNA: TGTGCCAGCAGGCGGACGGTTAGTGAGCAGTTCTTC. This encodes CASRRTVSEQFF.

The chain has TRBV29-1 and TRBJ1-1; a possible D gene is TRBD1 (6 bases). The V end was cut by 7 bases, the J end by 2 bases, with 11 bases between. Germline V CDR1 and CDR2: SQVTM, ANQGSEA. The CDR3 extends over 12 amino acids. Here the CDR3 reads CSGGTPNTEAFF. The CDR3 bases are TGCAGCGGCGGGACACCTAACACTGAAGCTTTCTTT.

This clonotype was seen ten or more times. This chain uses TRBV2 with TRBJ2-4; possibly TRBD1 for D (6 bases). In germline, CDR1 is SNHLY, CDR2 FYNNEI. The CDR3 extends over 14 amino acids. V lost 6 bases and J lost 5, with 14 bases in between. CDR3 protein: CASRDHRTENIQYF. CDR3 nucleotides: TGTGCCAGCAGGGATCATAGGACAGAAAACATTCAGTACTTC.

In its sample, this clonotype was seen a few times. The genes are TRBV15 and TRBJ2-3; TRBD2 agrees at 11 bases. CDR3 length equals 17 residues. The V segment lost 1 base and the J segment 6 bases; nucleotides outside the gene matches: 9. Looked up from germline, CDR1 is LNHNV and CDR2 is YYDKDF (reference sequence). The CDR3 coding sequence is TGTGCCACCAGCAGAGGGGGGACTAGCGGACAGAGGGATACGCAGTATTTT. Protein: CATSRGGTSGQRDTQYF.

The chain combines TRBV28 with TRBJ2-3; 9 bases agree with TRBD1. The CDR3 extends over 17 amino acids. V was pared by 1 base and J by 5 bases, with 10 bases of the junction left unmatched. Germline loops: CDR1 MDHEN, CDR2 SYDVKM. Here the CDR3 DNA reads TGTGCCAGCAGTTTATACCGACAGGGGGAGGGCCAAGATACGCAGTATTTT. It translates to CASSLYRQGEGQDTQYF.

This clonotype appeared many times. The gene calls are TRBV6-1 and TRBJ1-5; 12 bases fit TRBD1. This CDR3 contains 14 residues. CDR1 is MNHNS and CDR2 is SASEGT in the germline V gene. The trim removed 6 bases at V and 4 bases at J, leaving 1 base unmatched. CDR3 in amino acids: CASRGQGANQPQHF. The CDR3 DNA reads TGTGCCAGCAGGGGACAGGGGGCAAATCAGCCCCAGCATTTT.

There are many counts of this clonotype. J is TRBJ1-5 and V is TRBV3-1; D gene ambiguous. The CDR3 loop spans 13 amino acids. Germline V gene sequence: CDR1 LGHDT, CDR2 YNNKEL (reference sequence). Trimming stripped 0 bases from V and 7 bases from J, with 7 bases between. The CDR3 bases are TGTGCCAGCAGCCAAGATTCGAGACAGCCCCAGCATTTT. Amino acids: CASSQDSRQPQHF. Full variable domain (missing parts from reference TRBV3-1 and TRBJ1-5): DTAVSQTPKYLVTQMGNDKSIKCEQNLGHDTMYWYKQDSKKFLKIMFSYNNKELIINETVPNRFSPKSPDKAHLNLHINSLELGDSAVYFCASSQDSRQPQHFGDGTRLSIL.

This rearrangement joins TRBV27 to TRBJ2-1; TRBD2 matches 10 bases. This CDR3 comprises 18 residues. Germline V gene sequence: CDR1 MNHEY, CDR2 SMNVEV (reference sequence). Trimming removed 1 base from V and 1 base from J; junction bases left unmatched: 7. In nucleotides, the CDR3 is TGTGCCAGCAGTTTATTGGCTAGCGGGAGTATATCCTACAATGAGCAGTTCTTC. Amino acid sequence: CASSLLASGSISYNEQFF.

This clonotype was picked up many times. The rearrangement links TRBV28 to TRBJ1-1; D remains unclear. V was pared by 8 bases and J by 0 bases, with 4 bases between. The CDR3 totals 11 residues. The V gene's germline CDR1 is MDHEN and CDR2 SYDVKM. The CDR3 reads CASELNTEAFF. The CDR3 DNA reads as TGTGCCAGCGAGTTGAACACTGAAGCTTTCTTT.

The chain employs TRBV29-1 and TRBJ2-3; 10 bases map to TRBD2. Per germline, CDR1 SQVTM and CDR2 ANQGSEA. J lost 1 base, V lost 5 bases, and 12 bases had no gene match. The CDR3 is 17 residues long. The CDR3 is CSVHGASGSGGTDTQYF. In DNA, the CDR3 is TGCAGCGTTCATGGGGCTAGCGGGAGTGGGGGCACAGATACGCAGTATTTT.

This clonotype has ten or more counts. The chain joins TRBV20-1 to TRBJ2-7, with unresolved D. V lost 6 bases and J 1 base, leaving 10 bases between the germline ends. CDR1 is DFQATT, CDR2 SNEGSKA, per germline (reference sequence). This CDR3 is 12 amino acids long. This CDR3 reads CSAASPSYEQYF. The CDR3 DNA reads as TGCAGTGCCGCGTCCCCTTCCTACGAGCAGTACTTC.

This clonotype occurred many times. The chain has TRBV20-1 and TRBJ1-1, with 8 positions matching TRBD1. CDR1 and CDR2 from the germline V gene are DFQATT and SNEGSKA (reference sequence). V dropped 5 bases and J dropped 3; count of bases not matched to a gene: 8. The length of the CDR3 is 14 residues. The CDR3 DNA is TGCAGTGCTCAGGATCAGGGGGCCGACACTGAAGCTTTCTTT. It specifies CSAQDQGADTEAFF.

This clonotype was counted ten times or more. The genes are TRBV2 and TRBJ2-1; 7 bases line up with TRBD2. Trimming removed 6 bases from V and 7 bases from J; junction bases left unmatched: 6. Germline CDR1 SNHLY, CDR2 FYNNEI. CDR3 length: 13 amino acids. The CDR3 is CASSGGSWNEQFF. The CDR3 DNA is TGTGCCAGCAGCGGGGGGTCTTGGAATGAGCAGTTCTTC.

With respect to this clonotype: A much bigger clone sits one base away, suggesting this may be a read error. The chain uses TRBV3-1 and TRBJ1-1; D is uncertain. Trimming cost V 1 base and J 6 bases, with 24 bases left between them. The germline CDR1 and CDR2 sequences are LGHDT and YNNKEL (reference sequence). The CDR3 has 18 amino acids. The CDR3, as DNA: TGTGCCAGCAGCCAAGGTCGATGGGTTTTCGTCCCGGCCGCTGAAGCTTTCTTT. Protein: CASSQGRWVFVPAAEAFF.

A note on this clonotype: The conserved closing phenylalanine or tryptophan is absent in this CDR3, likely reflecting a read error. This sequence joins TRBV20-1 and TRBJ2-5, with D hard to call. The CDR3 is made up of 13 amino acids. CDR1 DFQATT and CDR2 SNEGSKA come from the germline V gene (reference sequence). V was trimmed by 5 bases and J by 1 base, leaving 11 bases between them. Here the CDR3 reads CSAGSRIQETQYS. Here the CDR3 DNA reads TGCAGTGCTGGCAGCAGAATCCAAGAGACCCAGTACTCC.

This clonotype was picked up many times. As DNA, the CDR3 is TGTGCCAGCAGCCCTAAAGGGAGGGCCCGGTGGGATACGCAGTATTTT. Translated: CASSPKGRARWDTQYF. The V gene is TRBV3-1, the J gene TRBJ2-3; 7 bases are shared with TRBD2. Trimming cost V 4 bases and J 6 bases; bases outside gene matches: 13. This CDR3 has 16 residues. Germline values: CDR1 LGHDT, CDR2 YNNKEL (reference sequence).

The table lists this clonotype with a few counts. The chain joins TRBV7-2 to TRBJ2-7; TRBD2 aligns across 8 bases. V lost 5 bases and J lost 2; bases outside the gene matches: 11. Germline CDR1 is SGHTA and CDR2 is FQGNSA. The CDR3 has 16 residues. CDR3: CASSPKISGIPYEQYF. The CDR3 coding sequence is TGTGCCAGCAGCCCGAAGATTAGCGGGATTCCCTACGAGCAGTACTTC.

This clonotype appeared many times. The chain recombines TRBV13 with TRBJ2-6; 7 bases match TRBD1. The V gene's germline CDR1 is PRHDT and CDR2 FYEKMQ (reference sequence). The CDR3 length is 16 residues. V was clipped by 5 bases and J by 0 bases; unmatched bases: 4. For the CDR3, the DNA is TGTGCCAGCAGCGCCAGACAGGGCTCTGGGGCCAACGTCCTGACTTTC. Residues: CASSARQGSGANVLTF.

There are many counts of this clonotype. This chain links TRBV19 with TRBJ2-3; D ambiguous. The ends were cut back, 5 bases at V and 2 bases at J, with 14 bases in the middle. Per the germline V gene, CDR1 is LNHDA and CDR2 is SQIVND (reference sequence). CDR3 length equals 15 residues. The CDR3 region has the DNA TGTGCCAGTAGTGGGCAGGATAAACCCACAGATACGCAGTATTTT. Its translation is CASSGQDKPTDTQYF.

The chain is built from TRBV6-2 or TRBV6-3 and TRBJ1-2, with 11 bases lining up with TRBD1. The CDR3 runs to 15 residues. Germline CDR1 is MNHEY and CDR2 is SVGEGT. Unmatched junction bases numbered 6, after V lost 7 bases and J lost 2 bases. The CDR3 DNA sequence: TGTGCCAGCACCCATCGGGACAGGGGGAACTATGGCTACACCTTC. Residues: CASTHRDRGNYGYTF.

This clonotype was counted at least ten times. This chain joins TRBV3-1 and TRBJ2-1; D is undetermined. Germline lookup yields CDR1 LGHDT and CDR2 YNNKEL (reference sequence). Trimming shortened V by 0 bases and J by 3 bases, and 12 bases separated the two germline ends. The CDR3 runs 16 residues. The CDR3, as DNA: TGTGCCAGCAGCCAAGACCCCCCCCTCGACTACAATGAGCAGTTCTTC. Translation: CASSQDPPLDYNEQFF.

This clonotype was seen a handful of times. A much larger clone differs from this one at a single base, so this may be a read error. The chain employs TRBV5-1 and TRBJ2-7; the D gene is possibly TRBD1 (6 bases). Germline lookup yields CDR1 SGHRS and CDR2 YFSETQ. The CDR3 sequence is 12 residues long. V lost 3 bases, J lost 7 bases, and 11 bases lay in between. The CDR3 DNA follows: TGCGCCAGCAGCTGGCAGGGGAGTGAGCAGTACTTC. It is translated as CASSWQGSEQYF.

This rearrangement joins TRBV6-1 to TRBJ1-6; no clear D. This CDR3 region has 14 residues. Trimming removed 6 bases at V and 6 bases at J, with 12 bases between. The V gene's germline CDR1 is MNHNS and CDR2 SASEGT. The CDR3 loop reads CASRMDGSNSPLHF. The CDR3 DNA sequence: TGTGCCAGCAGGATGGACGGTTCTAATTCACCCCTCCACTTT.

Note on this clonotype: Being one base from a much bigger clone, this may be a read error. This chain joins TRBV5-1 and TRBJ2-7; 9 bases map to TRBD2. The CDR3 sequence is 15 residues long. CDR1 is SGHRS and CDR2 is YFSETQ in the germline V gene. V was clipped by 3 bases and J by 0 bases; unmatched bases: 4. The CDR3 DNA sequence: TGCGCCAGCAGCTGGGATAGCGGGAGCTCCTACGAGCAGTACTTC. Its translation: CASSWDSGSSYEQYF.